These 31 T cell receptor beta chains were all obtained from the same sample, sequenced in a study of T cells in Graves' hyperthyroidism and ophthalmopathy. TCR beta CDR3 sequences were amplified from RNA transcripts. With the HTBI primer set, the TCR CDR3 went through a first round of RT-PCR. TCRdb passed the multiplex PCR reads through MiXCR, listing each CDR3 protein once. The sample has about 740,000 distinct CDR3 sequences; 11% to 15% are singletons. Material for sequencing was blood. The source is a woman under 30 with Graves' hyperthyroidism.

This clonotype was seen a few times. CDR3 sequence reads: CASSPSGGNEQYF. In DNA, the CDR3 is TGTGCCAGCAGCCCTAGCGGGGGTAACGAGCAGTACTTC. The rearrangement joins TRBV7-9 to TRBJ2-7; 10 bases are a match to TRBD2. The germline CDR1 and CDR2 sequences are SEHNR and FQNEAQ (reference sequence). After removal of 5 bases from V and 5 bases from J, the junction contained 3 bases not matched to a gene. The CDR3 extends over 13 amino acids. Drawing the rest from reference TRBV7-9 and TRBJ2-7, the complete variable domain is DTGVSQNPRHKITKRGQNVTFRCDPISEHNRLYWYRQTLGQGPEFLTYFQNEAQLEKSRLLSDRFSAERPKGSFSTLEIQRTEQGDSAMYLCASSPSGGNEQYFGPGTRLTVT.

J is TRBJ2-3 and V is TRBV6-2 or TRBV6-3; possibly TRBD1 for D (5 bases). Looked up from germline, CDR1 is MNHEY and CDR2 is SVGEGT. V was pared by 2 bases and J by 4 bases, with 10 bases between. The CDR3 covers 14 residues. The CDR3 region has the DNA TGTGCCAGCAGTTACAAGGGGTCGGCAGATACGCAGTATTTT. The encoded protein is CASSYKGSADTQYF.

This clonotype was recorded at least ten times. V usage is TRBV20-1 and J usage is TRBJ1-1, with D tentatively TRBD1 (6 bases). The CDR3 length is 16 residues. CDR1 is DFQATT, CDR2 SNEGSKA, per germline (reference sequence). V dropped 4 bases and J dropped 8 bases, with 26 bases sitting between them. CDR3 sequence reads: CSATRGGSGKQREAFF. The CDR3 DNA is TGCAGTGCTACTAGGGGGGGGTCCGGTAAACAGAGGGAAGCTTTCTTT.

This clonotype was counted many times. This chain connects TRBV2 to TRBJ1-5; weak D call: TRBD1 (5 bases). V was clipped by 1 base and J by 7 bases, with 11 bases between them. The CDR3 has 14 amino acids. The V gene's germline CDR1 is SNHLY and CDR2 FYNNEI. The CDR3 nucleotides read TGTGCCAGCAGTGAAGGGGGGTTGGAGCAGCCCCAGCATTTT. Translated, it gives CASSEGGLEQPQHF.

This clonotype has a count of ten or more. This chain links TRBV20-1 with TRBJ2-1, with 9 bases matching TRBD2. Germline loops: CDR1 DFQATT, CDR2 SNEGSKA (reference sequence). CDR3 length: 16 residues. The J segment lost 9 bases and the V segment lost 0 bases, leaving 12 bases of the junction unmatched. The CDR3: CSARDSGLARVSEQFF. For the CDR3, the DNA is TGCAGTGCTAGAGATAGTGGACTAGCGAGGGTCAGTGAGCAGTTCTTC.

This clonotype occurred many times. The chain carries TRBV7-9 and TRBJ2-7; 9 positions match TRBD1. This CDR3 spans 15 amino acids. The V gene end was trimmed by 5 bases and the J gene end by 7 bases; junction bases not matched to a gene: 12. CDR1 and CDR2 (germline): SEHNR, FQNEAQ (reference sequence). The CDR3 nucleotides are TGTGCCAGCAGCCCATTGGACAGGGGAGTAGCAGAGCAGTACTTC. It encodes CASSPLDRGVAEQYF. The complete variable domain, with remaining parts taken from reference TRBV7-9 and TRBJ2-7, reads DTGVSQNPRHKITKRGQNVTFRCDPISEHNRLYWYRQTLGQGPEFLTYFQNEAQLEKSRLLSDRFSAERPKGSFSTLEIQRTEQGDSAMYLCASSPLDRGVAEQYFGPGTRLTVT.

This clonotype has a count of ten or more. The CDR3 spells CASSLEVSYNEQFF. CDR3 bases: TGCGCCAGCAGCCTAGAGGTGTCCTACAATGAGCAGTTCTTC. The rearrangement links TRBV5-1 to TRBJ2-1; D is unclear. Germline CDR1 reads SGHRS; CDR2 reads YFSETQ. V lost 4 bases, J lost 1 base, and 9 bases lay in between. The length of the CDR3 is 14 residues.

The gene calls are TRBV6-2 or TRBV6-3 and TRBJ1-4; D possibly corresponds to TRBD1 (6 bases). This CDR3 comprises 15 residues. With 5 bases removed from V and 3 bases from J, the gap between germline ends came to 13 bases. Germline V gene sequence: CDR1 MNHEY, CDR2 SVGEGT. The CDR3 nucleotides read TGTGCCAGCAGTCCCGGACAGCTACCTAATGAAAAACTGTTTTTT. Translation gives CASSPGQLPNEKLFF.

The table lists this clonotype with a few counts. The chain combines TRBV19 with TRBJ1-2; D is unresolved. CDR1 is LNHDA and CDR2 is SQIVND in the germline V gene (reference sequence). The germline V and J ends were trimmed by 0 bases and 2 bases, with 19 bases remaining between them. This CDR3 spans 18 amino acids. In DNA form, the CDR3 reads TGTGCCAGTAGTATAGATACGGCAGGCGATCTTCACAACTATGGCTACACCTTC. As protein: CASSIDTAGDLHNYGYTF.

This clonotype came up a few times. The CDR3 DNA reads as TGCGCCAGCAGCCATAACGGGAGCCCGGCTGATGAGCAGTACTTC. Amino acids: CASSHNGSPADEQYF. V usage is TRBV4-3 and J usage is TRBJ2-7; D may be TRBD2 (6 bases). CDR1 LGHNA and CDR2 YSLEER come from the germline V gene. There are 15 residues in the CDR3. With 3 bases removed from V and 7 bases from J, the gap between germline ends came to 19 bases.

In this sample, this clonotype turned up many times. The V gene is TRBV6-2 or TRBV6-3, the J gene TRBJ2-2, with 8 bases aligning to TRBD2. Germline CDR1 MNHEY, CDR2 SVGEGT. The CDR3 has 15 residues. J lost 6 bases, V lost 11 bases, and 14 bases had no gene match. CDR3 residues: CAARGAGVPSGELFF. In DNA form, the CDR3 reads TGTGCCGCTCGCGGAGCGGGGGTTCCGTCCGGGGAGCTGTTTTTT.

The chain couples TRBV20-1 to TRBJ2-7; the D gene is possibly TRBD1 (6 bases). V was shortened by 0 bases and J by 4 bases, with 16 bases between the two germline ends. The CDR3 is 15 amino acids. Looked up from germline, CDR1 is DFQATT and CDR2 is SNEGSKA (reference sequence). The DNA for the CDR3 is TGCAGTGCTAGAGATATCGGTGTGGGGGCTTACGAGCAGTACTTC. Its translation: CSARDIGVGAYEQYF.

This clonotype was observed many times. This chain uses TRBV6-2 or TRBV6-3 with TRBJ2-1; TRBD2 aligns across 8 bases. Germline CDR1 is MNHEY and CDR2 is SVGEGT. V was pared by 6 bases and J by 3 bases, with 7 bases of the junction left unmatched. This CDR3 spans 15 amino acids. The CDR3 loop reads CASRSLAGVYNEQFF. As DNA, the CDR3 is TGTGCCAGCAGAAGCCTAGCGGGTGTCTACAATGAGCAGTTCTTC.

The chain links TRBV9 to TRBJ2-1; D possibly uses TRBD1 or TRBD2 (5 bases each). The CDR3 has 17 amino acids. V was clipped by 3 bases and J by 9 bases, with 25 bases between them. From germline, CDR1 is SGDLS and CDR2 YYNGEE. The CDR3 bases are TGTGCCAGCAGCGCTGGCGCCGGGACCCAACTTTGGGGTGAGCAGTTCTTC. Protein sequence: CASSAGAGTQLWGEQFF.

The rearrangement joins TRBV27 to TRBJ1-6; D unresolved. Germline values: CDR1 MNHEY, CDR2 SMNVEV (reference sequence). The length of the CDR3 is 16 residues. Trimming stripped 3 bases from V and 0 bases from J, with 9 bases between. The CDR3 sequence is CASSFALSSYNSPLHF. CDR3 DNA sequence: TGTGCCAGCAGTTTCGCACTTAGCTCCTATAATTCACCCCTCCACTTT.

This clonotype has a count of ten or more. The chain joins TRBV13 to TRBJ2-7; no reliable D call. V was trimmed by 4 bases and J by 3 bases, leaving 7 bases between them. This CDR3 has 12 amino acids. Germline CDR1 is PRHDT and CDR2 is FYEKMQ (reference sequence). The DNA for the CDR3 is TGTGCCAGCAGCTACGAGAACTACGAGCAGTACTTC. Translating gives CASSYENYEQYF.

This clonotype was seen a handful of times. The junction departs from the called germline gene at one end, perhaps through a read error. V is TRBV7-9 and J is TRBJ2-1, with 12 bases aligning to TRBD2. Germline V gene lookup returns CDR1 SEHNR and CDR2 FQNEAQ (reference sequence). This CDR3 has 12 residues. The CDR3 nucleotides read TGTGCCAGCAGCCTAGCGGGAGGGCCGATGTTCTTC. Its protein product is CASSLAGGPMFF. Drawing the rest from reference TRBV7-9 and TRBJ2-1, the complete variable domain is DTGVSQNPRHKITKRGQNVTFRCDPISEHNRLYWYRQTLGQGPEFLTYFQNEAQLEKSRLLSDRFSAERPKGSFSTLEIQRTEQGDSAMYLCASSLAGGPMFFGPGTRLTVL.

In its sample, this clonotype was seen many times. V and J are TRBV7-9 and TRBJ2-1; possibly TRBD2 for D (5 bases). The CDR3 is 13 residues long. CDR1 and CDR2 from the germline V gene are SEHNR and FQNEAQ (reference sequence). The germline V and J ends were trimmed by 3 bases and 7 bases, with 10 bases remaining between them. CDR3: CASSFASGNEQFF. In nucleotides, the CDR3 is TGTGCCAGCAGCTTCGCCTCGGGGAATGAGCAGTTCTTC.

This clonotype was counted ten times or more. The chain couples TRBV2 to TRBJ1-2, with 7 bases lining up with TRBD1. Germline V gives CDR1 SNHLY, CDR2 FYNNEI. V gave up 6 bases and J gave up 7 bases; unmatched junction bases: 14. The CDR3 covers 15 residues. The CDR3 region is CASSLLEGGAPGYTF. CDR3 nucleotide sequence: TGTGCCAGCAGCCTCCTCGAAGGGGGCGCGCCTGGCTACACCTTC.

Many counts were recorded for this clonotype. The V call is TRBV29-1, the J call TRBJ2-2; TRBD2 matches 10 bases. After removal of 6 bases from V and 2 bases from J, the junction contained 12 bases not matched to a gene. The CDR3 is 17 amino acids. Germline assignment: CDR1 SQVTM and CDR2 ANQGSEA. The chain's CDR3 is CSVGGTSAYFNTGELFF. The CDR3 DNA follows: TGCAGCGTCGGAGGGACTAGCGCCTACTTCAACACCGGGGAGCTGTTTTTT.

This clonotype has at least ten counts. The V call is TRBV5-1, the J call TRBJ2-1, with a tentative D call TRBD2 (5 bases). Germline CDR1 and CDR2: SGHRS and YFSETQ. V lost 4 bases and J lost 0, with 23 bases in between. The length of the CDR3 is 19 residues. The CDR3 DNA reads as TGCGCCAGCAGCAAAGCCCCGGACGGGGTAATCAACTCCTACAATGAGCAGTTCTTC. The encoded protein is CASSKAPDGVINSYNEQFF.

V gene TRBV7-9 combines with J gene TRBJ2-7; TRBD2 aligns across 12 bases. V shed 1 base, J shed 2 bases, and the junction held 3 bases outside the gene matches. This CDR3 has 16 amino acids. Germline CDR1 and CDR2: SEHNR and FQNEAQ (reference sequence). The CDR3 DNA follows: TGTGCCAGCAGCTTAGGACTAGCGGGAGTCGCCTACGAGCAGTACTTC. It encodes CASSLGLAGVAYEQYF. The full variable domain, rest sourced from reference TRBV7-9 and TRBJ2-7, is DTGVSQNPRHKITKRGQNVTFRCDPISEHNRLYWYRQTLGQGPEFLTYFQNEAQLEKSRLLSDRFSAERPKGSFSTLEIQRTEQGDSAMYLCASSLGLAGVAYEQYFGPGTRLTVT.

This clonotype came up a few times. The genes are TRBV30 and TRBJ2-2; 9 nucleotides agree with TRBD2. The CDR3 runs 15 residues. The trim removed 4 bases at V and 3 bases at J, leaving 6 bases unmatched. CDR1 is GTSNPN, CDR2 SVGIG, per germline (reference sequence). The CDR3 reads CAWIGGLAHTGELFF. The CDR3 nucleotides are TGTGCCTGGATAGGGGGACTAGCACACACCGGGGAGCTGTTTTTT.

The rearrangement joins TRBV5-5 to TRBJ2-1; D is unresolved. Trimming stripped 4 bases from V and 5 bases from J, with 10 bases between. Germline V gene data show CDR1 as SGHKS and CDR2 as YYEKEE (reference sequence). The CDR3 has 13 amino acids. The CDR3: CASSPMPDNEQFF. In DNA form, the CDR3 reads TGTGCCAGCAGCCCCATGCCCGACAATGAGCAGTTCTTC. The variable domain in full, with the rest retrieved from reference TRBV5-5 and TRBJ2-1, is DAGVTQSPTHLIKTRGQQVTLRCSPISGHKSVSWYQQVLGQGPQFIFQYYEKEERGRGNFPDRFSARQFPNYSSELNVNALLLGDSALYLCASSPMPDNEQFFGPGTRLTVL.

The chain carries TRBV10-3 and TRBJ2-1; D is uncertain. Looked up from germline, CDR1 is ENHRY and CDR2 is SYGVKD. The CDR3 has 9 residues. The V and J ends lost 8 bases and 6 bases respectively, with 2 bases between them. The chain's CDR3 is CAIGNEQFF. The CDR3 region has the DNA TGTGCCATCGGCAATGAGCAGTTCTTC.

There are many counts of this clonotype. The V gene is TRBV11-3, the J gene TRBJ1-1; TRBD1 might be the D (5 bases). Germline V gene lookup returns CDR1 SGHNT and CDR2 YENEEA. V lost 7 bases and J lost 0, with 15 bases in between. The CDR3 runs 15 residues. The chain's CDR3 is CASTVWDGMNTEAFF. The DNA of the CDR3 is TGTGCCAGCACCGTCTGGGACGGGATGAACACTGAAGCTTTCTTT. Using reference TRBV11-3 and TRBJ1-1 for the parts outside the CDR3, the full variable domain is EAGVVQSPRYKIIEKKQPVAFWCNPISGHNTLYWYLQNLGQGPELLIRYENEEAVDDSQLPKDRFSAERLKGVDSTLKIQPAELGDSAVYLCASTVWDGMNTEAFFGQGTRLTVV.

This sequence joins TRBV6-2 or TRBV6-3 and TRBJ1-2; D not certain. Between the trimmed V and J ends, which lost 0 bases and 3 bases, there was a span of 8 bases. Germline V gene data show CDR1 as MNHEY and CDR2 as SVGEGT. CDR3 length equals 14 residues. CDR3 coding DNA: TGTGCCAGCAGTTACTCGCCAGGAGACTATGGCTACACCTTC. Translation: CASSYSPGDYGYTF.

This clonotype came up many times. In DNA, the CDR3 is TGCAGTGCCAGCGCACCGAACACTGAAGCTTTCTTT. It specifies CSASAPNTEAFF. The chain employs TRBV20-1 and TRBJ1-1, with D uncertain. The CDR3 has 12 amino acids. The germline V and J ends were trimmed by 6 bases and 1 base, with 9 bases remaining between them. CDR1 is DFQATT, CDR2 SNEGSKA, per germline (reference sequence).

The chain links TRBV6-2 or TRBV6-3 to TRBJ2-7; D not resolved. Trimming took off 6 bases at V and 3 bases at J, with 15 bases between the two ends. Per germline, CDR1 MNHEY and CDR2 SVGEGT. The CDR3 runs to 14 residues. CDR3 sequence: CASRSEWANYEQYF. In DNA form, the CDR3 reads TGTGCCAGCAGGAGTGAGTGGGCGAACTACGAGCAGTACTTC.

In this sample, this clonotype turned up many times. V gene TRBV6-1 combines with J gene TRBJ1-5, with a tentative D call TRBD1 (6 bases). The germline V gene has CDR1 MNHNS and CDR2 SASEGT. This CDR3 has 16 residues. Trimming removed 6 bases at V and 0 bases at J, with 15 bases between. The CDR3 nucleotides read TGTGCCAGCAGGGACACAGGGATTGGTAGCAATCAGCCCCAGCATTTT. Translation gives CASRDTGIGSNQPQHF.

This clonotype occurred many times. V is TRBV2 and J is TRBJ2-5, with 9 bases that match TRBD1. V lost 6 bases, J lost 2 bases, and 7 bases stayed unmatched. This CDR3 region has 15 residues. Per germline, CDR1 SNHLY and CDR2 FYNNEI. The CDR3 loop is CASSLGGTGQETQYF. The CDR3 DNA reads TGTGCCAGCAGCCTCGGGGGGACAGGGCAAGAGACCCAGTACTTC.